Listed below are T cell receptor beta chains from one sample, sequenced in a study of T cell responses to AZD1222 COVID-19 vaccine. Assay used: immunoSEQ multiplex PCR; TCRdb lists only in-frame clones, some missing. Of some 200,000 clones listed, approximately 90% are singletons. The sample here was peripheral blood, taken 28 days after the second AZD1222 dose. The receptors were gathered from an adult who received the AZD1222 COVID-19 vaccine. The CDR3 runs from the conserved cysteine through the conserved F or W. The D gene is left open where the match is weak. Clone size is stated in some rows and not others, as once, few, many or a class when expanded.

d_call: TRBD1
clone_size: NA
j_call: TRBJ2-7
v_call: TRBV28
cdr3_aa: CASSLGDRSSYEQYF
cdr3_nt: TGTGCCAGCAGTTTAGGGGACAGGAGCTCCTACGAGCAGTACTTC

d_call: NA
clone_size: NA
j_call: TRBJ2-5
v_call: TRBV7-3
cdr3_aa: CASSPRVGETQYF
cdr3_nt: TGTGCCAGCAGCCCCCGGGTTGGCGAGACCCAGTACTTC

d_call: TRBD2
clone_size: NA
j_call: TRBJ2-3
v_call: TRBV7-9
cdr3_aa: CASSFGTSGSTDTQYF
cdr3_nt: TGTGCCAGCAGCTTCGGGACTAGCGGGAGCACAGATACGCAGTATTTT

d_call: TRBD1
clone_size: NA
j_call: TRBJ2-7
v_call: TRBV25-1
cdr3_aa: CASSTGGIFYEQYF
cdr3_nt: TGTGCCAGCAGTACAGGGGGGATTTTCTACGAGCAGTACTTC

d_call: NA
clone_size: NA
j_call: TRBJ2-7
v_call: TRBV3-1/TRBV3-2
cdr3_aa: CASSQLPSYEQYF
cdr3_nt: TGTGCCAGCAGCCAGTTACCCTCCTACGAGCAGTACTTC

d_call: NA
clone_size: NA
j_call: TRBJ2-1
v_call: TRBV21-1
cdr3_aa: CASSYGLAGEETYNEQFF
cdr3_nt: TGTGCCAGCAGCTATGGACTAGCGGGAGAAGAAACCTACAATGAGCAGTTCTTC

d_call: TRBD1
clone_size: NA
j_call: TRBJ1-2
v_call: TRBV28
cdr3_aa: CASTIPGQGNYGYTF
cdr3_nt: TGTGCCAGCACGATCCCGGGACAGGGGAATTATGGCTACACCTTC

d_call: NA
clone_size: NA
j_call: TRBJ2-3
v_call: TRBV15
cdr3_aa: CATRGSPADTQYF
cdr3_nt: TGTGCCACCAGAGGGAGCCCGGCAGATACGCAGTATTTT

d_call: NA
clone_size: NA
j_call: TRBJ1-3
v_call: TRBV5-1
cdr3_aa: CASSLRTGSIGTIYF
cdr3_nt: TGCGCCAGCAGCTTGAGAACCGGGTCCATTGGAACCATATATTTT

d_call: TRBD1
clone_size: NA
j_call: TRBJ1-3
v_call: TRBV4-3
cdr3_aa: CASSQVPGQGGGLAGNTIYF
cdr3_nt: TGCGCCAGCAGCCAAGTCCCGGGACAGGGGGGTGGATTAGCTGGAAACACCATATATTTT

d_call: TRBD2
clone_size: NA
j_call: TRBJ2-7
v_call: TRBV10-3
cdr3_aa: CAISEWEGEQYF
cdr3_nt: TGTGCCATCAGTGAGTGGGAGGGCGAGCAGTACTTC

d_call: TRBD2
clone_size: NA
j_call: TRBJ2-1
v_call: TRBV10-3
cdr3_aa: CAISESNGRANEQFF
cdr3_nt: TGTGCCATCAGTGAGTCGAACGGGAGGGCCAATGAGCAGTTCTTC

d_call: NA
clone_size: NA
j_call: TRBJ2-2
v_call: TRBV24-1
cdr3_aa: CAAGVAGELFF
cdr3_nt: TGTGCCGCCGGGGTGGCCGGGGAGCTGTTTTTT

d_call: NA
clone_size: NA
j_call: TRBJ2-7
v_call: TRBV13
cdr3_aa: CASSRLSGSYEQYF
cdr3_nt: TGTGCCAGCAGCCGCCTGAGCGGCTCCTACGAGCAGTACTTC

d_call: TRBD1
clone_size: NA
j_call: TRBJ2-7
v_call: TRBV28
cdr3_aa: CASSSTGTGVYEQYF
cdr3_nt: TGTGCCAGCAGTTCTACAGGGACAGGAGTTTACGAGCAGTACTTC

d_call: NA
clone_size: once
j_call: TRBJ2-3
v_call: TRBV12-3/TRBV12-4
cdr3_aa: CASSERAQYF
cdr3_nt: TGTGCCAGCAGTGAGAGGGCGCAGTATTTT

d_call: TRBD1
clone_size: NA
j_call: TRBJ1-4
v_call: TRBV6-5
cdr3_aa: CASSPDRVGEKLFF
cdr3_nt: TGTGCCAGCAGTCCGGACAGGGTGGGTGAAAAACTGTTTTTT

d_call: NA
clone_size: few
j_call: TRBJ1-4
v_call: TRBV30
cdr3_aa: CAWTHNEKLFF
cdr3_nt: TGTGCCTGGACCCATAATGAAAAACTGTTTTTT

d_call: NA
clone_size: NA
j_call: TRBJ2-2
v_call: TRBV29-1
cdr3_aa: CSVEAGPGHNTGELFF
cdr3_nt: TGCAGCGTTGAAGCCGGACCGGGACATAACACCGGGGAGCTGTTTTTT

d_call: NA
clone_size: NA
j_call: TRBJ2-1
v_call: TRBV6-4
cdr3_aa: CASSDSASSSYNEQFF
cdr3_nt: TGTGCCAGCAGTGACTCGGCTAGTAGCTCCTACAATGAGCAGTTCTTC

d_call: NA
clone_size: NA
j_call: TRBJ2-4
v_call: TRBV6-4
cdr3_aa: CASSEALGNIQYF
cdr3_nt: TGTGCCAGCAGTGAAGCTCTAGGGAACATTCAGTACTTC

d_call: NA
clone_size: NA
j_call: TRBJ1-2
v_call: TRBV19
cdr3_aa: CASSILHGARGYTF
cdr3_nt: TGTGCCAGTAGTATTCTTCACGGGGCCCGCGGCTACACCTTC

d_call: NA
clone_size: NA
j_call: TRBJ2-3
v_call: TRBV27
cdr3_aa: CASSLGDNPTDTQYF
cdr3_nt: TGTGCCAGCAGTTTAGGGGACAACCCCACAGATACGCAGTATTTT

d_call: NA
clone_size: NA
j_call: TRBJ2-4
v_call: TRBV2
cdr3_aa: CASSLVLRDIQYF
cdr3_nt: TGTGCCAGCAGTCTCGTGCTGAGGGACATTCAGTACTTC

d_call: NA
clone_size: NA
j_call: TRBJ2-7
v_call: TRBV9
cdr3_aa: CASSVAGSNRAEQYF
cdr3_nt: TGTGCCAGCAGCGTAGCTGGTTCGAACAGGGCTGAGCAGTACTTC

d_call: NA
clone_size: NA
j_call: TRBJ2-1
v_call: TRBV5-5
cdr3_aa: CASSRNYNEQFF
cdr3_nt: TGTGCCAGCAGCCGAAATTACAATGAGCAGTTCTTC

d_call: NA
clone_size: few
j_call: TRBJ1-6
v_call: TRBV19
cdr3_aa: CASKEVTYNSPLHF
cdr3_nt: TGTGCCAGTAAGGAGGTGACCTATAATTCACCCCTCCACTTT

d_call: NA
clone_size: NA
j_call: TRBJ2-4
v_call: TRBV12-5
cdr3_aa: CASGLGTGFNSFLAKNIQYF
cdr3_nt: TGTGCTAGTGGTTTGGGTACAGGGTTTAATTCTTTCTTAGCCAAAAACATTCAGTACTTC

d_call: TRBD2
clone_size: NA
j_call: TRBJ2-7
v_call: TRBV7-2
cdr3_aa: CASSLEREGSYEQYF
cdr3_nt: TGTGCCAGCAGCTTAGAGCGGGAGGGCAGCTACGAGCAGTACTTC

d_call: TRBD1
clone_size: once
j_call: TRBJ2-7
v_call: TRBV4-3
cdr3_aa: CASSQDEGTGETEQYF
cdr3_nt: TGCGCCAGCAGCCAAGATGAGGGGACAGGGGAAACCGAGCAGTACTTC

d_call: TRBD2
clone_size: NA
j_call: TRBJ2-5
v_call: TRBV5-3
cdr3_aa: CARSPGLAGVHGPETQYF
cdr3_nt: TGTGCCAGAAGCCCGGGACTAGCGGGAGTTCACGGCCCAGAGACCCAGTACTTC

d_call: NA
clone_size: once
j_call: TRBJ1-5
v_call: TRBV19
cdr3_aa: CASTSMGISNQPQHF
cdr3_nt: TGTGCCAGTACCTCGATGGGGATCAGCAATCAGCCCCAGCATTTT

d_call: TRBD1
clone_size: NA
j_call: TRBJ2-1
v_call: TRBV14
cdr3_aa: CASSQIGQGYSEQFF
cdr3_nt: TGTGCCAGCAGCCAAATCGGACAGGGGTATAGTGAGCAGTTCTTC